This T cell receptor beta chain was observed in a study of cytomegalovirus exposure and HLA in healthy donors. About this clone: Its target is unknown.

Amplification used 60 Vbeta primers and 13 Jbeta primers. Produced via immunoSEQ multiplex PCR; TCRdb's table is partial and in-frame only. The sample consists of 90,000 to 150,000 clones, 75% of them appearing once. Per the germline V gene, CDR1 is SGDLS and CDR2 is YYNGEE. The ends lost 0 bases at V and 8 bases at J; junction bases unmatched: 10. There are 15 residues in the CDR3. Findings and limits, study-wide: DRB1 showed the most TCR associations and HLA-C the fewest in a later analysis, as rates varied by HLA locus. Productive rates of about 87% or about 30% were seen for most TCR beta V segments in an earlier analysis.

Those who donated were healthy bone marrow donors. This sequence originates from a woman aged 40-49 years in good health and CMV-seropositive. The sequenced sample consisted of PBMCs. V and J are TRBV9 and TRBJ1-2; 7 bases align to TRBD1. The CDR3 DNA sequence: TGTGCCAGCAGCGTAGAACAGGGGAGGTTGGGAGGCTACACCTTC. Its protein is CASSVEQGRLGGYTF. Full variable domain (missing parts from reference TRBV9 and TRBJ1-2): DSGVTQTPKHLITATGQRVTLRCSPRSGDLSVYWYQQSLDQGLQFLIQYYNGEERAKGNILERFSAQQFPDLHSELNLSSLELGDSALYFCASSVEQGRLGGYTFGSGTRLTVV.